Below are 14 T cell receptor beta chains sequenced from a single sample in a study of OX40 agonist ivuxolimab in advanced cancers. Library preparation employed the immunoSEQ multiplex PCR assay. In TCRdb, the immuneACCESS table is reduced to in-frame sequences with V and J assigned. These tables do not hold every clone; where another copy was compared, an unresolved V gene accounts for under half, and the others remain unexplained. The table for this sample lists around 62,000 clones; roughly 84% of them were counted only once. The ten most abundant clones make up 0.68% of the sample. Sequenced here: CD4+ or CD8+ T cells sorted from blood, sampled in a trial of the OX40 agonist ivuxolimab. The source of these receptors is an adult with an advanced solid tumor such as melanoma, head and neck, liver or kidney cancer.

The chain is built from TRBV14 and TRBJ2-1; D is possibly TRBD1 (6 bases). Trimming cost V 2 bases and J 8 bases, with 16 bases left between them. This CDR3 spans 15 amino acids. Germline V gene data show CDR1 as SGHDN and CDR2 as FVKESK. Here the CDR3 reads CASSQRDILLDEQFF. Here the CDR3 DNA reads TGTGCCAGCAGCCAAAGGGACATATTATTAGATGAGCAGTTCTTC.

The chain joins TRBV5-4 to TRBJ1-2; 7 bases are shared with TRBD1. Germline CDR1 reads SGHNT; CDR2 reads YYREEE (reference sequence). This CDR3 contains 14 residues. Trimming removed 0 bases from V and 4 bases from J; junction bases left unmatched: 3. CDR3: CASSLDRGGYGYTF. DNA for the CDR3: TGTGCCAGCAGCTTGGACAGGGGAGGCTATGGCTACACCTTC.

The V and J genes are TRBV4-3 and TRBJ1-2; 7 nucleotides agree with TRBD1. Germline V gene sequence: CDR1 LGHNA, CDR2 YSLEER. V trimming: 4 bases; J trimming: 4 bases; junction bases outside the gene matches: 9. This CDR3 region has 15 residues. CDR3 region: CASSRGGGQGYGYTF. CDR3 bases: TGCGCCAGCAGCCGAGGAGGGGGCCAGGGCTATGGCTACACCTTC.

The V call is TRBV4-3, the J call TRBJ1-2; D is uncertain. The V end lost 0 bases, the J end lost 8 bases, and 13 bases lay between the germline ends. The V gene's germline CDR1 is LGHNA and CDR2 YSLEER. The CDR3 is 14 residues long. The CDR3 sequence is CASSQDIRVEGYTF. Written as DNA, the CDR3 is TGCGCCAGCAGCCAAGATATTAGGGTGGAGGGCTACACCTTC.

This clone has only one observation. This chain joins TRBV4-1 and TRBJ2-2; D gene ambiguous. The CDR3 consists of 16 residues. Germline values: CDR1 MGHRA, CDR2 YSYEKL. V shed 1 base and J shed 5 bases, with 14 bases lying between them. The DNA for the CDR3 is TGCGCCAGCAGCCAAGCAAGGCCGCTGACTACCGGGGAGCTGTTTTTT. Protein sequence: CASSQARPLTTGELFF.

The J gene is TRBJ2-1, the V gene TRBV18; TRBD1 matches 7 bases. Germline V gene data show CDR1 as KGHSH and CDR2 as LQKENI. Losses at the gene ends were 0 bases for V and 7 bases for J; bases not matched to a gene: 6. This CDR3 has 15 amino acids. This CDR3 is CASSPPGQKGNEQFF. The CDR3 coding sequence is TGTGCCAGCTCACCACCGGGACAGAAGGGGAATGAGCAGTTCTTC.

There are a few counts of this clone. The CDR3 sequence: CAISESVYTGELFF. CDR3 coding DNA: TGTGCCATCAGTGAGAGCGTTTACACCGGGGAGCTGTTTTTT. V usage is TRBV10-3 and J usage is TRBJ2-2; D unclear. CDR3 length equals 14 residues. Germline CDR1 and CDR2: ENHRY and SYGVKD. V lost 2 bases to trimming and J lost 3 bases, with 7 bases between them.

The chain recombines TRBV6-5 with TRBJ2-3, with a possible D match to TRBD2 (6 bases). Germline assignment: CDR1 MNHEY and CDR2 SVGAGI. This CDR3 has 14 residues. The V gene lost 8 bases and the J gene lost 0 bases, with 12 bases spanning the gap. CDR3 bases: TGTGCCAGCTCGCAGGGACTTAGCACAGATACGCAGTATTTT. Residues: CASSQGLSTDTQYF.

The chain carries TRBV19 and TRBJ1-5; weak D call: TRBD1 (5 bases). The CDR3 spans 14 residues. With 3 bases removed from V and 7 bases from J, the gap between germline ends came to 13 bases. Looked up from germline, CDR1 is LNHDA and CDR2 is SQIVND (reference sequence). The CDR3 region has the DNA TGTGCCAGTAGTATGACGAGGGGAAGCCAGCCCCAGCATTTT. Encoded protein: CASSMTRGSQPQHF. Drawing the rest from reference TRBV19 and TRBJ1-5, the complete variable domain is DGGITQSPKYLFRKEGQNVTLSCEQNLNHDAMYWYRQDPGQGLRLIYYSQIVNDFQKGDIAEGYSVSREKKESFPLTVTSAQKNPTAFYLCASSMTRGSQPQHFGDGTRLSIL.

This clone was recorded a few times. DNA for the CDR3: TGCGCCAGCAGCCAAGCTCTGACAGGATTGAACACTGAAGCTTTCTTT. This sequence encodes CASSQALTGLNTEAFF. This chain links TRBV4-3 with TRBJ1-1, with a weak D call TRBD1 (6 bases). The germline gives CDR1 LGHNA, CDR2 YSLEER. V lost 1 base to trimming and J lost 0 bases, with 12 bases between them. The CDR3 contains 16 residues.

The V call is TRBV5-1, the J call TRBJ1-1; D call uncertain. The V end lost 5 bases, the J end lost 5 bases, and 7 bases lay between the germline ends. Germline CDR1 and CDR2: SGHRS and YFSETQ. The CDR3 totals 11 residues. The CDR3 reads CASRGLTEAFF. Written as DNA, the CDR3 is TGCGCCAGCAGGGGCCTGACTGAAGCTTTCTTT.

This chain links TRBV27 with TRBJ2-2, with 15 bases aligning to TRBD2. The J segment lost 6 bases and the V segment lost 3 bases, leaving 11 bases of the junction unmatched. Looked up from germline, CDR1 is MNHEY and CDR2 is SMNVEV (reference sequence). CDR3 length: 19 residues. The CDR3 bases are TGTGCCAGCAGTTTTATCGGACTAGCGGGGGGGCCTAGGTCCGGGGAGCTGTTTTTT. It yields the protein CASSFIGLAGGPRSGELFF.

The chain has TRBV7-9 and TRBJ1-2; TRBD1 is a possible D gene (6 bases). CDR3 length: 15 amino acids. Germline loops: CDR1 SEHNR, CDR2 FQNEAQ (reference sequence). Trimming pared 1 base from V and 2 bases from J, leaving 11 bases between. CDR3 amino acids: CASSLGTAGNYGYTF. DNA for the CDR3: TGTGCCAGCAGCTTAGGGACAGCGGGCAACTATGGCTACACCTTC.

This chain uses TRBV28 with TRBJ2-2, with D possibly TRBD1 on 6 matching bases. The CDR3 covers 16 residues. V lost 8 bases and J 1 base, leaving 17 bases between the germline ends. The germline V gene encodes CDR1 MDHEN and CDR2 SYDVKM. The CDR3, as DNA: TGTGCCAGCCACGACGGATTAGGGGGGAACACCGGGGAGCTGTTTTTT. This gives the protein CASHDGLGGNTGELFF.